This is a list of T cell receptor beta chains from one sample in a study of vaccination and CD4 T cells after COVID-19. Each CDR3 protein is one row after TCRdb ran MiXCR on the PCR reads. The repertoire includes over 8,500 distinct CDR3 sequences, around 67% of them detected once, and about 10% sits in the top ten. Antigens of these TCRs are unknown. The starting material was CD4+ T cells from blood, cultured in vitro, obtained before SARS-CoV-2 vaccination. The receptor source for this set is a human donor who had recovered from COVID-19. The conserved cysteine and the conserved F or W are not part of the CDR3 here. The order of the fields is J gene, V gene, CDR3 protein.

J: TRBJ2-1; V: TRBV20-1; CDR3: SATLAGLIYNEQF
J: TRBJ2-7; V: TRBV11-2; CDR3: ASSLIRGGRGNEQY
J: TRBJ2-3; V: TRBV12-3/TRBV12-4; CDR3: ASSRTTSGFGDTQY
J: TRBJ2-2; V: TRBV27; CDR3: ASSLIWTGGSNTGELF
J: TRBJ2-5; V: TRBV24-1; CDR3: ATSDTTVEETQY
J: TRBJ2-5; V: TRBV7-2; CDR3: ASSKLAGRQLGY
J: TRBJ2-7; V: TRBV7-3; CDR3: ASSPGGRGYEQY
J: TRBJ2-5; V: TRBV20-1; CDR3: SGLNQIQETQY
J: TRBJ2-7; V: TRBV9; CDR3: ASSEDSHSYEQY
J: TRBJ2-1; V: TRBV4-1; CDR3: ASSQIRLAGGNEQF
J: TRBJ2-5; V: TRBV20-1; CDR3: SAGPGETQY
J: TRBJ2-7; V: TRBV27; CDR3: ASGSIYEQY
J: TRBJ2-5; V: TRBV20-1; CDR3: SARFLGNSQETQY
J: TRBJ2-3; V: TRBV6-1; CDR3: ASILAGLAGASADTQY
J: TRBJ2-5; V: TRBV20-1; CDR3: SAHVGGETQY
J: TRBJ2-3; V: TRBV20-1; CDR3: SARDLKGVGDTQY
J: TRBJ1-2; V: TRBV28; CDR3: ASSPSGRLYGYT
J: TRBJ2-1; V: TRBV6-2/TRBV6-3; CDR3: ASGLAGGPYNEQF
J: TRBJ1-1; V: TRBV12-3/TRBV12-4; CDR3: ASSFTPNTEAF
J: TRBJ2-2; V: TRBV2; CDR3: ASTIAEHDIGELF
J: TRBJ1-1; V: TRBV20-1; CDR3: SARVEGVITEAF
J: TRBJ1-2; V: TRBV21-1; CDR3: ASSPTVYGYT
J: TRBJ1-5; V: TRBV5-6; CDR3: ASSDGPGPQH
J: TRBJ2-5; V: TRBV5-1; CDR3: ASSLFSKGEETQY
J: TRBJ1-5; V: TRBV20-1; CDR3: SARVPGVGNQPQH
J: TRBJ2-5; V: TRBV20-1; CDR3: SAKQGIQETQY
J: TRBJ1-3; V: TRBV20-1; CDR3: SASSISGNTIY
J: TRBJ1-5; V: TRBV19; CDR3: ASTLSAGNQPQH
J: TRBJ2-7; V: TRBV20-1; CDR3: SARSPGQGFYEQY
J: TRBJ2-3; V: TRBV6-5; CDR3: ASSYLRNTDTQY
J: TRBJ2-3; V: TRBV7-6; CDR3: ASSPQGTDTQY
J: TRBJ1-1; V: TRBV20-1; CDR3: SARDAAEDEAF
J: TRBJ1-5; V: TRBV19; CDR3: ASSRDRVRNQPQH
J: TRBJ2-1; V: TRBV7-3; CDR3: ASSLRAVQSYNEQF
J: TRBJ1-5; V: TRBV6-1; CDR3: ASTRTGPDQPQH
J: TRBJ1-5; V: TRBV20-1; CDR3: SARPPSTFNQPQH
J: TRBJ1-2; V: TRBV7-2; CDR3: ASSLRPAGGYGYT
J: TRBJ1-5; V: TRBV20-1; CDR3: SARGAGVGFSNQPQH
J: TRBJ1-1; V: TRBV7-2; CDR3: ASSRPGTENTEAF
J: TRBJ2-5; V: TRBV7-8; CDR3: ASSLGGLETQY
J: TRBJ1-1; V: TRBV19; CDR3: ASTPQGRGWGTEAF
J: TRBJ1-1; V: TRBV28; CDR3: ASSPNRALLTEAF
J: TRBJ2-7; V: TRBV6-1; CDR3: ASTPGQASSYEQY
J: TRBJ1-5; V: TRBV2; CDR3: ASMRSQNNQPQH
J: TRBJ2-5; V: TRBV15; CDR3: ATSRDRHGRTTFQETQY
J: TRBJ2-7; V: TRBV10-3; CDR3: AIRSGQYEQY
J: TRBJ1-6; V: TRBV27; CDR3: ASSPQGGTGLSPLH
J: TRBJ2-3; V: TRBV6-4; CDR3: ASSEGPSGGTDTQY
J: TRBJ1-5; V: TRBV28; CDR3: ASSPDRDGQPQH